This passage covers 6 T cell receptor beta chains from one sample sequenced in a study of gammadelta T cells during hepatitis C antiviral therapy. The treatment here: sofosbuvir plus ledipasvir, interferon-free. TRG and TRD CDR3 amplicons were made using roughly 25-32 PCR cycles. mRNA extracted from sorted cells was used for cDNA synthesis. MiXCR was run by TCRdb on the RT-PCR reads, yielding one entry per CDR3 protein. Here the sample table reports around 20 distinct CDR3 sequences. The sequencing here drew on Vgamma9-negative gamma-delta T cells from peripheral blood, taken at week 48 follow-up after direct-acting antiviral therapy. The source of these receptors is an adult with chronic hepatitis C.

With regard to this clonotype: Found in a library prepared for delta chains, this beta chain is an off-target read, and its abundance has little meaning. J is TRBJ1-1 and V is TRBV7-2, with D perhaps matching TRBD1 (5 bases). The germline V gene has CDR1 SGHTA and CDR2 FQGNSA. Trimming left V 11 bases short and J 5 bases short, with 18 bases between. The CDR3 is made up of 13 amino acids. The CDR3 spells CAWTPTVTTEAFF. DNA of the CDR3: TGTGCCTGGACTCCGACAGTCACTACTGAAGCTTTCTTT.

A note on this clonotype: This beta chain was picked up by a library intended for delta chains and is off target, so its count carries little meaning. The genes are TRBV6-6 and TRBJ1-1, with unresolved D. CDR3 length equals 13 residues. In germline, CDR1 is MNHNY, CDR2 SVGAGI (reference sequence). The V and J ends lost 5 bases and 14 bases respectively, with 21 bases between them. CDR3 sequence reads: CASSDLTNTEVFF. The CDR3 coding sequence is TGTGCCAGCAGTGATCTCACAAACACAGAAGTCTTCTTT.

On this clonotype: A library prepared for delta chains yielded this beta chain as an off-target read; its size is of little meaning. The rearrangement joins TRBV12-3 or TRBV12-4 to TRBJ2-1; tentative D call: TRBD2 (6 bases). There are 14 residues in the CDR3. Trimming removed 6 bases from V and 9 bases from J, with 18 bases in between. DNA of the CDR3: TGTGCCAGCAGCCCGGGGGTCACCTATGCTGAGCAGTTCTTC. The encoded protein is CASSPGVTYAEQFF.

Comment on this clonotype: One end of the junction fails to match germline, which may point to a read error. This beta chain came through as a stray read in a library set up for delta chains, and its size says little. The V gene is TRBV7-1, the J gene TRBJ2-2, with D possibly matching TRBD1 (6 bases). TRBV7-1 is an ORF, with its function uncertain. CDR3 length: 14 residues. The CDR3 sequence: CASSSDRNTGQLYF. In DNA, the CDR3 is TGTGCAAGCAGCTCGGACAGAAACACCGGGCAGCTCTACTTT.

In the case of this clonotype: The junction does not match germline at one end; this may be a read error. This beta chain appears as a stray read in a library generated for delta chains; its size is not informative. This sequence joins TRBV6-1 and TRBJ1-1; 7 bases match TRBD1. The CDR3 is 13 amino acids. Looked up from germline, CDR1 is MNHNS and CDR2 is SASEGT. CDR3 DNA: TGTGCCAGCGGTGATACAGGGGAGGCAGAAGTCTTCTTT. Translating gives CASGDTGEAEVFF.

A word on this clonotype: Germline is not matched at one junction end, which may reflect a read error. A library prepared for delta chains yielded this beta chain as an off-target read; its size is of little meaning. This sequence joins TRBV6-6 and TRBJ1-6, with TRBD1 as a possible D gene (5 bases). Germline V lookup: CDR1 MNHNY, CDR2 SVGAGI (reference sequence). This CDR3 has 15 residues. CDR3 protein: CASSERGSYNSPLYF. The DNA of the CDR3 is TGTGCCAGCAGTGAGAGGGGATCCTATAATTCGCCCCTCTACTTT.